The clone carrying this T cell receptor (beta chain) occurred once. Trimming stripped 5 bases from V and 4 bases from J, with 14 bases between. CDR3 size: 14 residues. Germline V gene data show CDR1 as WNHNN and CDR2 as SYGVQD (reference sequence). The sample belongs to a study of blood T cell repertoires in COVID-19. At the level of the study: PBMCs, B-cell-depleted T cells, or T cells were the source of the cDNA or gDNA that made up the material.

Assay used: immunoSEQ multiplex PCR; TCRdb lists only in-frame clones, some missing. The data hold about 260,000 clones, with about 87% observed a single time. The rearrangement uses TRBV10-1 and TRBJ1-2; D perhaps matches TRBD1 (5 bases). Sample: peripheral blood. The receptor was derived from a human donor in a cohort sampled during active COVID-19. The CDR3 nucleotides read TGCGCCAGCAGTTCGGGGGGGGTGCCCTATGGCTACACCTTC. Amino acids: CASSSGGVPYGYTF.